The rows below give T cell receptor beta chains drawn from one sample of a study of identical twins. TCRdb processed the 5' RACE reads anew with MiXCR; each CDR3 protein has one entry. The sample carries about 150,000 distinct CDR3 sequences, under 4.5% recorded once. The sequenced sample was memory T cells sorted from blood. These receptors were taken from a man between 18 and 29 years old in good health. Each CDR3 is given with its conserved first and last residue. Fields, in order: V gene, clone size, D gene, J gene, CDR3 DNA, CDR3 protein. The D gene is left open where the match is weak. Where a row states a size, it is once, few, many or the class of an expanded clone; other rows omit it.

v_call: TRBV4-1
clone_size: many
d_call: NA
j_call: TRBJ2-3
cdr3_nt: TGCGCCAGCAGCCAAGAATCAGCGGCTAGCACAGATACGCAGTATTTT
cdr3_aa: CASSQESAASTDTQYF

v_call: TRBV19
clone_size: many
d_call: NA
j_call: TRBJ1-1
cdr3_nt: TGTGCCAGTAGTATTCCCGTAGCGAGCTCTGAAGCTTTCTTT
cdr3_aa: CASSIPVASSEAFF

v_call: TRBV30
clone_size: many
d_call: TRBD2
j_call: TRBJ2-2
cdr3_nt: TGTGCCTGGTCCCGACTAGCGGGGAACACCGGGGAGCTGTTTTTT
cdr3_aa: CAWSRLAGNTGELFF

v_call: TRBV7-8
clone_size: many
d_call: NA
j_call: TRBJ1-5
cdr3_nt: TGTGCCAGCTCCTATAGATCCCAGTTTGAGCCCCAGCATTTT
cdr3_aa: CASSYRSQFEPQHF

v_call: TRBV20-1
clone_size: many
d_call: NA
j_call: TRBJ2-3
cdr3_nt: TGCAGTGCTAGAGGGACAGGGAGGGGCACAGATACGCAGTATTTT
cdr3_aa: CSARGTGRGTDTQYF

v_call: TRBV6-5
clone_size: many
d_call: NA
j_call: TRBJ2-7
cdr3_nt: TGTGCCAGCAGTTACCGGTACGAGCAGTACTTC
cdr3_aa: CASSYRYEQYF

v_call: TRBV5-1
clone_size: many
d_call: NA
j_call: TRBJ1-1
cdr3_nt: TGCGCCAGCAGCCAGATGACAGACACTGAAGCTTTCTTT
cdr3_aa: CASSQMTDTEAFF

v_call: TRBV7-9
clone_size: many
d_call: TRBD2
j_call: TRBJ2-3
cdr3_nt: TGTGCCAGCAGCCGGACTAGTGGGAATACGCAGTATTTT
cdr3_aa: CASSRTSGNTQYF

v_call: TRBV27
clone_size: many
d_call: NA
j_call: TRBJ2-1
cdr3_nt: TGTGCCAGACCCGGCACCTACCGTAAGAAGGACAATGAGCAGTTCTTC
cdr3_aa: CARPGTYRKKDNEQFF

v_call: TRBV12-3/TRBV12-4
clone_size: many
d_call: NA
j_call: TRBJ1-1
cdr3_nt: TGTGCCAGCAGAGAAGGACCCACGAACACTGAAGCTTTCTTT
cdr3_aa: CASREGPTNTEAFF

v_call: TRBV7-9
clone_size: many
d_call: TRBD1
j_call: TRBJ2-4
cdr3_nt: TGTGCCAGCAGCCATGACAGGGCTGACGGGATTCAGTACTTC
cdr3_aa: CASSHDRADGIQYF

v_call: TRBV7-2
clone_size: many
d_call: NA
j_call: TRBJ2-2
cdr3_nt: TGTGCCAGCAGCCGAACTGTCGCCGGGGAGCTGTTTTTT
cdr3_aa: CASSRTVAGELFF

v_call: TRBV6-2/TRBV6-3
clone_size: many
d_call: NA
j_call: TRBJ2-7
cdr3_nt: TGTGCCAGCAGTCAACAGGTAGGCGAGCAGTACTTC
cdr3_aa: CASSQQVGEQYF

v_call: TRBV7-7
clone_size: NA
d_call: NA
j_call: TRBJ1-1
cdr3_nt: TGTGCCAGCAGCCCCCTGGGGGTAGGACTCCTAGGGGGCACTGAAGCTTTCTTT
cdr3_aa: CASSPLGVGLLGGTEAFF

v_call: TRBV29-1
clone_size: many
d_call: NA
j_call: TRBJ2-5
cdr3_nt: TGCAGCGTTGACGGTACAGGTATACAGACCCAGTACTTC
cdr3_aa: CSVDGTGIQTQYF

v_call: TRBV12-3/TRBV12-4
clone_size: many
d_call: NA
j_call: TRBJ2-3
cdr3_nt: TGTGCCAGCAGTCAACTCGCGACTAGCACAGATACGCAGTATTTT
cdr3_aa: CASSQLATSTDTQYF

v_call: TRBV2
clone_size: many
d_call: NA
j_call: TRBJ1-4
cdr3_nt: TGTGCCAGCAGTGATTGGGGGCTGTGGGCTAATGAAAAACTGTTTTTT
cdr3_aa: CASSDWGLWANEKLFF

v_call: TRBV5-1
clone_size: many
d_call: NA
j_call: TRBJ1-1
cdr3_nt: TGCGCCAGCAGCTTGTCGGACGACAGGCCCTTCACTGAAGCTTTCTTT
cdr3_aa: CASSLSDDRPFTEAFF